The subject of this entry is one T cell receptor (beta chain). Its antigen is unidentified. The source of the sample is a study of graft-versus-host responses after intestinal transplantation. This CDR3 has 14 residues. In germline, CDR1 is MNHNS, CDR2 SASEGT. V shed 1 base, J shed 9 bases, and the junction held 5 bases outside the gene matches. TCRdb keeps only in-frame clones here, not all; method: immunoSEQ multiplex PCR. The sample holds 70,000 to 95,000 clones; 85% to 90% are singletons and the top ten take over 0.1%. The source of this sequence is a human donor who received an intestinal transplant. This specimen consisted of unstimulated CD4+ T cells sorted from spleen or lymph node cells, obtained before intestinal transplant. The chain employs TRBV6-1 and TRBJ1-5, with 8 nucleotides matching TRBD1. The CDR3, as DNA: TGTGCCAGCAGTGAAGTCCAGGGGGCACGGCCCCAGCATTTT. This translates into CASSEVQGARPQHF.